The 16 T cell receptor beta chains listed next were all sequenced from one sample in a study of PD-1 blockade in classical Hodgkin lymphoma. Indicated time point: cycle 4 day 1 (C4D1), after more than five weeks of nivolumab. No patient escaped relapse after autologous stem cell transplantation, and brentuximab vedotin exposure varied. Some clones are missing from TCRdb's copy, which holds only in-frame ones; the method was immunoSEQ multiplex PCR. Seen here are about 28,000 clones, about 80% observed once, and the top ten hold about 16%. The sequencing here drew on peripheral blood mononuclear cells (PBMCs), taken before the fourth cycle of nivolumab. These receptors were taken from a human donor with classical Hodgkin lymphoma.

In nucleotides, the CDR3 is TGCGCCAGCAGCTTGGGCTTTGGTGAGACCCAGTACTTC. It codes for CASSLGFGETQYF. This chain joins TRBV5-1 and TRBJ2-5; D not certain. This CDR3 spans 13 amino acids. Germline assignment: CDR1 SGHRS and CDR2 YFSETQ. V shed 0 bases and J shed 5 bases, with 8 bases lying between them.

The table lists this clone with a few counts. The V and J genes are TRBV2 and TRBJ1-2; possible D gene TRBD1, 5 bases. The V gene's germline CDR1 is SNHLY and CDR2 FYNNEI. CDR3 size: 15 residues. Trimming left V 3 bases short and J 0 bases short, with 11 bases between. The CDR3 is CASSDVGTSNYGYTF. For the CDR3, the DNA is TGTGCCAGCAGTGACGTTGGGACCTCTAACTATGGCTACACCTTC.

The chain links TRBV28 to TRBJ2-1; 9 nucleotides match TRBD1. Germline CDR1 and CDR2: MDHEN and SYDVKM. The CDR3 extends over 16 amino acids. J was trimmed by 5 bases and V by 5 bases; bases with no gene match: 10. CDR3 loop: CASSPSGTGKHNEQFF. The CDR3 DNA reads TGTGCCAGCAGTCCCTCCGGGACAGGGAAGCACAATGAGCAGTTCTTC.

The V gene is TRBV9, the J gene TRBJ2-1; 8 bases fit TRBD2. Unmatched junction bases numbered 13, after V lost 4 bases and J lost 7 bases. The CDR3 is 16 amino acids. CDR1 is SGDLS and CDR2 is YYNGEE in the germline V gene. DNA of the CDR3: TGTGCCAGCAGCTACACAGCGGGAGCCGGGGAGAATGAGCAGTTCTTC. It codes for CASSYTAGAGENEQFF.

The rearrangement uses TRBV5-8 and TRBJ2-1; TRBD1 matches at 7 bases. Losses at the gene ends were 3 bases for V and 4 bases for J; bases not matched to a gene: 10. The CDR3 length is 16 residues. The germline V gene encodes CDR1 SGHTS and CDR2 YDEGEE. Written as DNA, the CDR3 is TGTGCCAGCAGCTCGGGGACAGTACCCGGGTACAATGAGCAGTTCTTC. Translating it yields CASSSGTVPGYNEQFF. The variable domain in full, completed from reference TRBV5-8 and TRBJ2-1, reads EAGVTQSPTHLIKTRGQQATLRCSPISGHTSVYWYQQALGLGLQFLLWYDEGEERNRGNFPPRFSGRQFPNYSSELNVNALELEDSALYLCASSSGTVPGYNEQFFGPGTRLTVL.

V gene TRBV9 combines with J gene TRBJ2-7; 7 bases align to TRBD1. V trimming: 3 bases; J trimming: 3 bases; junction bases outside the gene matches: 3. The CDR3 covers 13 residues. CDR1 SGDLS and CDR2 YYNGEE come from the germline V gene. CDR3 loop: CASSARDSYEQYF. The CDR3 nucleotides read TGTGCCAGCAGCGCCCGGGACAGCTACGAGCAGTACTTC.

The chain couples TRBV6-5 to TRBJ1-1, with a possible D match to TRBD1 (5 bases). V was clipped by 0 bases and J by 7 bases, with 12 bases between them. This CDR3 is 14 amino acids long. In germline, CDR1 is MNHEY, CDR2 SVGAGI. In nucleotides, the CDR3 is TGTGCCAGCAGTTACTCGAGGCAGGGCAGTGAAGCTTTCTTT. Its protein product is CASSYSRQGSEAFF.

The J gene is TRBJ2-2, the V gene TRBV28, with 9 positions matching TRBD1. The ends lost 8 bases at V and 4 bases at J; junction bases unmatched: 2. Germline lookup yields CDR1 MDHEN and CDR2 SYDVKM. This CDR3 region has 13 residues. CDR3 loop: CASATGGTGELFF. The DNA of the CDR3 is TGTGCCAGCGCGACAGGGGGCACCGGGGAGCTGTTTTTT. Supplemented by reference TRBV28 and TRBJ2-2, the full variable domain reads DVKVTQSSRYLVKRTGEKVFLECVQDMDHENMFWYRQDPGLGLRLIYFSYDVKMKEKGDIPEGYSVSREKKERFSLILESASTNQTSMYLCASATGGTGELFFGEGSRLTVL.

The genes are TRBV7-9 and TRBJ2-1; D is undetermined. The CDR3 covers 11 residues. Trimming cost V 8 bases and J 7 bases, with 9 bases left between them. Germline V gene lookup returns CDR1 SEHNR and CDR2 FQNEAQ (reference sequence). The CDR3 DNA sequence: TGTGCCAGCGGGCGACCGAATGAGCAGTTCTTC. Its translation: CASGRPNEQFF. The full variable domain, rest sourced from reference TRBV7-9 and TRBJ2-1, is DTGVSQNPRHKITKRGQNVTFRCDPISEHNRLYWYRQTLGQGPEFLTYFQNEAQLEKSRLLSDRFSAERPKGSFSTLEIQRTEQGDSAMYLCASGRPNEQFFGPGTRLTVL.

The chain links TRBV7-2 to TRBJ2-5; 9 positions match TRBD1. The CDR3 length is 15 residues. Per the germline V gene, CDR1 is SGHTA and CDR2 is FQGNSA. Trimming took 4 bases from V and 4 from J; bases not matched to a gene: 7. CDR3 in amino acids: CASSSNSDRGETQYF. CDR3 coding DNA: TGTGCCAGCAGCTCAAACTCGGACAGGGGAGAGACCCAGTACTTC.

In DNA form, the CDR3 reads TGTGCCATCAGTGAATCCGCCCCTTCTGGAAACACCATATATTTT. It translates to CAISESAPSGNTIYF. J is TRBJ1-3 and V is TRBV10-3; no reliable D call. The V end lost 3 bases, the J end lost 1 base, and 10 bases lay between the germline ends. The CDR3 extends over 15 amino acids. Germline V gives CDR1 ENHRY, CDR2 SYGVKD.

The chain couples TRBV11-2 to TRBJ2-7, with TRBD1 identical over 7 bases. Germline V CDR1 and CDR2: SGHAT, FQNNGV. Trimming cost V 3 bases and J 2 bases; bases outside gene matches: 4. CDR3 length: 14 residues. CDR3 DNA: TGTGCCAGCAGCTTGACAGGGCGTACCTACGAGCAGTACTTC. Translation gives CASSLTGRTYEQYF. The full variable domain, its missing parts supplied by reference TRBV11-2 and TRBJ2-7, is EAGVAQSPRYKIIEKRQSVAFWCNPISGHATLYWYQQILGQGPKLLIQFQNNGVVDDSQLPKDRFSAERLKGVDSTLKIQPAKLEDSAVYLCASSLTGRTYEQYFGPGTRLTVT.

The chain has TRBV27 and TRBJ1-5, with 7 bases fitting TRBD1. CDR3 length: 16 residues. Germline-derived CDR1 and CDR2 are MNHEY and SMNVEV (reference sequence). After removal of 5 bases from V and 0 bases from J, the junction contained 7 bases not matched to a gene. CDR3 amino acids: CASSDRQGISNQPQHF. DNA of the CDR3: TGTGCCAGCAGTGACCGACAGGGTATTAGCAATCAGCCCCAGCATTTT.

The rearrangement links TRBV7-9 to TRBJ2-5, with 9 bases matching TRBD2. V was clipped by 2 bases and J by 5 bases; unmatched bases: 3. Germline CDR1 SEHNR, CDR2 FQNEAQ (reference sequence). This CDR3 has 14 residues. CDR3 sequence reads: CASSLIAGGETQYF. CDR3 nucleotides: TGTGCCAGCAGCTTAATCGCGGGAGGGGAGACCCAGTACTTC.

The chain has TRBV11-2 and TRBJ2-5; a possible D gene is TRBD2 (6 bases). From germline, CDR1 is SGHAT and CDR2 FQNNGV. This CDR3 is 14 amino acids long. Trimming removed 3 bases from V and 1 base from J, with 9 bases in between. CDR3 in amino acids: CASSFRGTQETQYF. For the CDR3, the DNA is TGTGCCAGCAGCTTCCGGGGGACCCAAGAGACCCAGTACTTC.

This sequence joins TRBV28 and TRBJ1-1; D remains ambiguous. Trimming took off 7 bases at V and 4 bases at J, with 13 bases between the two ends. The CDR3 length is 13 residues. Per germline, CDR1 MDHEN and CDR2 SYDVKM. The CDR3 loop reads CASTMAVGTEAFF. The DNA of the CDR3 is TGTGCCAGCACCATGGCTGTAGGCACTGAAGCTTTCTTT.